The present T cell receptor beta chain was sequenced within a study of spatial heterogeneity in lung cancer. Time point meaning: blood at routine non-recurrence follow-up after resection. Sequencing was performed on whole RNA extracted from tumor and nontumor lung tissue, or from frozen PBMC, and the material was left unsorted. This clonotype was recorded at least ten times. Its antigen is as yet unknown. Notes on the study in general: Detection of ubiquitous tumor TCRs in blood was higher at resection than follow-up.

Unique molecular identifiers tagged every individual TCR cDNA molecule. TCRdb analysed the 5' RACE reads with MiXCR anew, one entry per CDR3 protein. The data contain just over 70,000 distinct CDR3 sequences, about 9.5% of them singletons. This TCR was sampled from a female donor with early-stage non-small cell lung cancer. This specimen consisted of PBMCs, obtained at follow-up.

The CDR3 DNA reads TGTGCCAGTAGTGGGACTAGAGGATCAACCCAGTACTTC. Protein: CASSGTRGSTQYF. The gene calls are TRBV19 and TRBJ2-5, with 8 nucleotides matching TRBD2. CDR1 is LNHDA and CDR2 is SQIVND in the germline V gene (reference sequence). The ends lost 5 bases at V and 8 bases at J; junction bases unmatched: 7. This CDR3 is built from 13 residues.